The 10 T cell receptor beta chains in this list originate from one sample, sequenced in a study of cytomegalovirus exposure and HLA in healthy donors. This PCR relied on a set of 60 Vbeta primers and 13 Jbeta primers. Measured with immunoSEQ multiplex PCR; TCRdb has only the in-frame clones, and not every one. The sample carries some 170,000 clones, less than 85% recorded once. Sequencing was performed on PBMCs. All receptors come from a man in his 60s in good health and CMV-seronegative.

This clone was seen once. V gene TRBV4-3 combines with J gene TRBJ2-1; 10 bases align to TRBD2. J gave up 3 bases and V 4 bases, and 3 bases lay outside the gene matches. Germline V gives CDR1 LGHNA, CDR2 YSLEER. The CDR3 has 15 residues. The DNA for the CDR3 is TGCGCCAGCAGCCCTAGCGGGAGTCTCTACAATGAGCAGTTCTTC. Its protein is CASSPSGSLYNEQFF.

To note about this clone: At one end the junction does not follow the germline gene, possibly because of a read error. V usage is TRBV7-9 and J usage is TRBJ1-1, with unresolved D. Germline values: CDR1 SEHNR, CDR2 FQNEAQ (reference sequence). This CDR3 comprises 12 residues. CDR3 protein: CSSLALNTEAFF. Here the CDR3 DNA reads TGTTCCAGCCTGGCCTTAAACACTGAAGCTTTCTTT.

The chain is built from TRBV19 and TRBJ1-6, with 7 bases aligning to TRBD1. Trimming removed 4 bases from V and 8 bases from J; junction bases left unmatched: 11. Germline CDR1 is LNHDA and CDR2 is SQIVND (reference sequence). The CDR3 covers 16 residues. The CDR3 loop reads CASSTYRGGAHSPLHF. The CDR3 DNA follows: TGTGCCAGTAGTACCTACAGGGGAGGTGCCCATTCACCCCTCCACTTT.

The rearrangement uses TRBV7-2 and TRBJ2-7; 7 nucleotides match TRBD2. The germline CDR1 and CDR2 sequences are SGHTA and FQGNSA. The CDR3 is 14 residues long. The junction had 10 bases not matched to a gene; V was cut back by 6 bases and J by 5 bases. CDR3 sequence: CASSWGGVLDEQYF. CDR3 coding DNA: TGTGCCAGCAGTTGGGGGGGGGTACTCGACGAGCAGTACTTC. Complete variable domain (other parts from reference TRBV7-2 and TRBJ2-7): GAGVSQSPSNKVTEKGKDVELRCDPISGHTALYWYRQSLGQGLEFLIYFQGNSAPDKSGLPSDRFSAERTGGSVSTLTIQRTQQEDSAVYLCASSWGGVLDEQYFGPGTRLTVT.

This clone has a single count. The chain couples TRBV5-6 to TRBJ2-5, with a weak D call TRBD2 (5 bases). Germline CDR1 and CDR2: SGHDT and YYEEEE. The V gene lost 2 bases and the J gene lost 4 bases, with 12 bases spanning the gap. The CDR3 is 14 amino acids. CDR3 amino acids: CASSFYDEGETQYF. The CDR3 bases are TGTGCCAGCAGCTTCTACGATGAGGGAGAGACCCAGTACTTC.

Note on this clone: A junction end diverges from the germline sequence, so it may reflect a read error. The V gene is TRBV7-9, the J gene TRBJ1-5, with 10 nucleotides matching TRBD1. CDR3 length: 15 residues. Germline V gene lookup returns CDR1 SEHNR and CDR2 FQNEAQ (reference sequence). The CDR3 bases are TGTTCCAGCAGCTTAGGGGACAGGGGCCCTCAGCCCCAGCATTTT. Amino acids: CSSSLGDRGPQPQHF.

The table lists this clone with a few counts. V and J are TRBV5-1 and TRBJ2-2, with a possible D match to TRBD1 (6 bases). The V gene lost 6 bases and the J gene lost 0 bases, with 9 bases spanning the gap. The CDR3 length is 14 residues. Germline V gives CDR1 SGHRS, CDR2 YFSETQ. CDR3 protein: CASIEGANTGELFF. In nucleotides, the CDR3 is TGCGCCAGCATTGAGGGGGCGAACACCGGGGAGCTGTTTTTT.

The CDR3: CASSLTGPFLYEQYF. The CDR3 region has the DNA TGTGCCAGCAGCTTAACTGGGCCCTTCCTCTACGAGCAGTACTTC. V is TRBV7-2 and J is TRBJ2-7, with D uncertain. Looked up from germline, CDR1 is SGHTA and CDR2 is FQGNSA. The CDR3 has 15 residues. Trimming took off 2 bases at V and 3 bases at J, with 14 bases between the two ends.

The J gene is TRBJ1-1, the V gene TRBV30; no clear D gene. Germline loops: CDR1 GTSNPN, CDR2 SVGIG (reference sequence). V lost 0 bases to trimming and J lost 10 bases, with 9 bases between them. The CDR3 has 11 residues. The CDR3 region is CAWSVAEGAFF. In DNA, the CDR3 is TGTGCCTGGAGTGTAGCCGAGGGAGCTTTCTTT.

V and J are TRBV7-2 and TRBJ2-5; possible D gene TRBD2, 7 bases. This CDR3 comprises 14 residues. The V and J ends lost 3 bases and 4 bases respectively, with 12 bases between them. From germline, CDR1 is SGHTA and CDR2 FQGNSA. CDR3 in amino acids: CASSLMGGRETQYF. In DNA, the CDR3 is TGTGCCAGCAGCTTGATGGGGGGGCGAGAGACCCAGTACTTC.